This T cell receptor beta chain appears in the sequencing data of a study of blood T cell repertoires in COVID-19. Study details: From T cells, B-cell-depleted T cells, or PBMCs came the material, which was cDNA or gDNA.

This CDR3 comprises 19 residues. Germline lookup yields CDR1 MNHEY and CDR2 SVGEGT. V dropped 6 bases and J dropped 2; count of bases not matched to a gene: 11. Authors' methods: It was from reference gene primer amplification that nucleated cell counts were estimated. The data were produced by immunoSEQ multiplex PCR, yet TCRdb's version contains in-frame clones alone and is incomplete. That table furnishes V, J and clone size, whereas the DNA furnished D and trimming. The sample lists 240,000 or so clones, around 87% occurring once. Sequencing was performed on peripheral blood. The receptor was isolated from a woman in her sixties or seventies with active or convalescent COVID-19. The chain couples TRBV6-2 or TRBV6-3 to TRBJ2-3; TRBD2 aligns across 16 bases. DNA for the CDR3: TGTGCCAGCAGCGAAACTCCGGGACTAGCGGGGGGGTTCACAGATACGCAGTATTTT. It encodes CASSETPGLAGGFTDTQYF.